A selection of T cell receptor beta chains follows, all from one sample in a study of blood T cell repertoires in COVID-19. TCRdb's table, derived via immunoSEQ multiplex PCR, lists solely in-frame clones and lacks some. This sample has 65,000 to 75,000 clones, with roughly 84% found just once. The specimen was peripheral blood. These receptors all stem from an elderly woman with active or convalescent COVID-19. Each CDR3 is given with its conserved first and last residue. Each record gives: clone size, D gene, J gene, V gene, CDR3 DNA, CDR3 protein. A D gene is named only where the DNA matches it firmly. Clone size is given for some rows only: seen once, a few or many times, or a class if the clone is expanded.

NA,NA,TRBJ1-4,TRBV28,TGTGCCAGCAGCACAGGGCGTGGTACCCTGTTTTTT,CASSTGRGTLFF
NA,TRBD2,TRBJ2-3,TRBV7-9,TGTGCCAGCAGCTCCGACGAGGCTAGCGGGGCGAATACGCAGTATTTT,CASSSDEASGANTQYF
NA,TRBD1,TRBJ1-1,TRBV29-1,TGCAGCGTTGAAAGACAGGGACCTGAAGCTTTCTTT,CSVERQGPEAFF
NA,TRBD1,TRBJ2-7,TRBV29-1,TGCAGCGTTCTCCCACAGGGGGCGGGCGAGCAGTACTTC,CSVLPQGAGEQYF
NA,TRBD2,TRBJ2-3,TRBV6-5,TGTGCCAGCAGTTCTCAGCGGGGAAGGGATACGCAGTATTTT,CASSSQRGRDTQYF
NA,TRBD1,TRBJ2-5,TRBV2,TGTGCCAGCAGACCTGACAGGGGATTTCAAGAGACCCAGTACTTC,CASRPDRGFQETQYF
NA,NA,TRBJ2-2,TRBV19,TGTGCCAGTAGTATCACTGCGGTCCAGGGGTCCGGGGAGCTGTTTTTT,CASSITAVQGSGELFF
NA,TRBD2,TRBJ2-3,TRBV2,TGTGCCAGCAGAGAGGGACTAGCGGGTCGGGCCGATACGCAGTATTTT,CASREGLAGRADTQYF
NA,NA,TRBJ1-3,TRBV30,TGTGCCTGGAAGCAGGCTGGAAACACCATATATTTT,CAWKQAGNTIYF
NA,NA,TRBJ1-5,TRBV10-3,TGTGCCATCAGTCTTACAGGGAATGGTCAGCCCCAGCATTTT,CAISLTGNGQPQHF
NA,TRBD2,TRBJ2-3,TRBV29-1,TGCAGCGTTGCCGGACTAGCGGGGGGCACAGATACGCAGTATTTT,CSVAGLAGGTDTQYF
NA,TRBD2,TRBJ2-1,TRBV19,TGTGCCAGCAAGCTAACTAGCGGGGGGGACAATGAGCAGTTCTTC,CASKLTSGGDNEQFF
NA,NA,TRBJ2-5,TRBV7-2,TGTGCCAGCAGCTTAGTCGGGAGTCAAGAGACCCAGTACTTC,CASSLVGSQETQYF
NA,NA,TRBJ1-5,TRBV7-2,TGTGCCAGCAGCCCATGGACCGGGGTCGGCCAGCCCCAGCATTTT,CASSPWTGVGQPQHF
NA,NA,TRBJ1-5,TRBV25-1,TGTGCCAGCAGTGAAAATTTCCCAGGGAGCAATCAGCCCCAGCATTTT,CASSENFPGSNQPQHF
few,NA,TRBJ1-6,TRBV9,TGTGCCAGCAGTGACGAGACACCCCTTAATTCACCCCTCCACTTT,CASSDETPLNSPLHF
NA,TRBD1,TRBJ1-5,TRBV10-3,TGTGCCATCAGCACGGGACAGATCGAAAATCAGCCCCAGCATTTT,CAISTGQIENQPQHF
few,NA,TRBJ1-5,TRBV28,TGTGCCAGCAGCTTTGGAGTGGCCTTCAATCAGCCCCAGCATTTT,CASSFGVAFNQPQHF
NA,NA,TRBJ1-2,TRBV19,TGTGCCAGTAGTCTCACAAGGACAAGCTATGGCTACACCTTC,CASSLTRTSYGYTF
many,TRBD1,TRBJ1-3,TRBV5-4,TGTGCCAGCAGCTTGCGGACAGGTCCTGGAAACACCATATATTTT,CASSLRTGPGNTIYF
NA,NA,TRBJ2-1,TRBV5-6,TGTGCCAGCAGCTTATACTACAATGAGCAGTTCTTC,CASSLYYNEQFF
NA,TRBD1,TRBJ2-3,TRBV5-1,TGCGCCAGCAGCTTGATTGGGGACAGTATCACAGATACGCAGTATTTT,CASSLIGDSITDTQYF
NA,TRBD1,TRBJ1-4,TRBV2,TGTGCCAGCAGATCCGGGACAGGGGTATTAGTGGTTGAAAAACTGTTTTTT,CASRSGTGVLVVEKLFF
NA,NA,TRBJ2-7,TRBV28,TGTGCCAGCAGCCCCTTGCGAGGAGGAGGGAACTCCTACGAGCAGTACTTC,CASSPLRGGGNSYEQYF